This note documents a single T cell receptor (beta chain) sequence. This CDR3 is 16 amino acids long. Germline V gene data show CDR1 as LGHDT and CDR2 as YNNKEL (reference sequence). Trimming pared 1 base from V and 3 bases from J, leaving 13 bases between. This sample is part of a study of blood T cell repertoires in COVID-19. Study overall: Sample material is recorded as cDNA or gDNA derived from T cells, B-cell-depleted T cells, or PBMCs.

In the original workflow: Amplification from reference gene primers served as the basis for estimated nucleated cell counts. Using immunoSEQ multiplex PCR, the repertoire was profiled, and TCRdb retains in-frame clones only, with some absent. V and J calls and clone size are as listed in that table; D and trimming were resolved from the DNA. The table records some 130,000 clones, almost 80% of them present only once. This chain joins TRBV3-1 (or the pseudogene TRBV3-2) and TRBJ2-1, with D perhaps matching TRBD2 (7 bases). The TCR sequence derives from a man in his sixties who had recovered from COVID-19. The sequenced sample consisted of peripheral blood. CDR3 loop: CASSQGAGAHYNEQFF. CDR3 DNA: TGTGCCAGCAGCCAAGGGGCGGGGGCACACTACAATGAGCAGTTCTTC.